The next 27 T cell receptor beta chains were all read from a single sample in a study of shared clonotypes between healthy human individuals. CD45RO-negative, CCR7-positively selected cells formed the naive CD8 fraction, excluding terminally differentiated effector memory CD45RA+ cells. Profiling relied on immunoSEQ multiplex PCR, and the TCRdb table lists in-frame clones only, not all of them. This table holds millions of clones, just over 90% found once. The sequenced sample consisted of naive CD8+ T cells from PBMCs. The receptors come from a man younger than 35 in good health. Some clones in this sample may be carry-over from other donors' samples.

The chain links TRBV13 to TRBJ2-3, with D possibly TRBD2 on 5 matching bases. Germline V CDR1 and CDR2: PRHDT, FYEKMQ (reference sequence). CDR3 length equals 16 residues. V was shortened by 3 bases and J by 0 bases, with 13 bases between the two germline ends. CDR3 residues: CASSLRRVRSTDTQYF. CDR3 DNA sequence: TGTGCCAGCAGCTTGAGGCGGGTCAGAAGCACAGATACGCAGTATTTT.

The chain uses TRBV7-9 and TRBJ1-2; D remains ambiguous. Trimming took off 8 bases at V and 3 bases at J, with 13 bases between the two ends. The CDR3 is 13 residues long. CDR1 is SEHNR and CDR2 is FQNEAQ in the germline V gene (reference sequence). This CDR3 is CASSGVVYYGYTF. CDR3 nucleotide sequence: TGTGCCAGCTCCGGGGTGGTCTACTATGGCTACACCTTC.

The CDR3 loop is CAISESYRGSGTDTQYF. The CDR3, as DNA: TGTGCCATCAGTGAGTCGTATAGGGGTTCCGGCACAGATACGCAGTATTTT. The chain links TRBV10-3 to TRBJ2-3; a possible D gene is TRBD1 (5 bases). CDR1 ENHRY and CDR2 SYGVKD come from the germline V gene. Trimming shortened V by 0 bases and J by 1 base, and 14 bases separated the two germline ends. The CDR3 is 17 residues long.

Here the CDR3 reads CASSPRLASDTQYF. The CDR3 DNA reads as TGTGCCAGCAGTCCGAGACTAGCGAGCGATACGCAGTATTTT. The chain links TRBV27 to TRBJ2-3, with 8 bases lining up with TRBD2. Germline V CDR1 and CDR2: MNHEY, SMNVEV (reference sequence). The V segment lost 5 bases and the J segment 6 bases; nucleotides outside the gene matches: 7. The CDR3 is 14 amino acids.

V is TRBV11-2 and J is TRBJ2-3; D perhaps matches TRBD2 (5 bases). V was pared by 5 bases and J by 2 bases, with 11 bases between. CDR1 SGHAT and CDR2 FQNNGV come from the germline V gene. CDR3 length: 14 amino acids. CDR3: CASSPLASTDTQYF. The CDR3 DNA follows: TGTGCCAGCAGCCCCCTAGCATCCACAGATACGCAGTATTTT.

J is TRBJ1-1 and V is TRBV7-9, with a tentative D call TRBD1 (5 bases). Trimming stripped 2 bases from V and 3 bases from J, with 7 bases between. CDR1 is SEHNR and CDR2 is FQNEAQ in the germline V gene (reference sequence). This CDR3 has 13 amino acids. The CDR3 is CASSLLGDTEAFF. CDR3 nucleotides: TGTGCCAGCAGCTTATTGGGGGACACTGAAGCTTTCTTT. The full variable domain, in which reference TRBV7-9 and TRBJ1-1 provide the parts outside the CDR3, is DTGVSQNPRHKITKRGQNVTFRCDPISEHNRLYWYRQTLGQGPEFLTYFQNEAQLEKSRLLSDRFSAERPKGSFSTLEIQRTEQGDSAMYLCASSLLGDTEAFFGQGTRLTVV.

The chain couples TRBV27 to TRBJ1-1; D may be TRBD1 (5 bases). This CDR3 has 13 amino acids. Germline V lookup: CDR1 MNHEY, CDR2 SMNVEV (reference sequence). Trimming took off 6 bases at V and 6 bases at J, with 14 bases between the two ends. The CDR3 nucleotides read TGTGCCAGCAGCTGGGGTGGGGGGGCTGAAGCTTTCTTT. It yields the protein CASSWGGGAEAFF.

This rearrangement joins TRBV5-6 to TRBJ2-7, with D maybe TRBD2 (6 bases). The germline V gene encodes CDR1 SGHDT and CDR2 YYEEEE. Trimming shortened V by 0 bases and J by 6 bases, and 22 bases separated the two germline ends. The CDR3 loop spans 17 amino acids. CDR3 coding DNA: TGTGCCAGCAGCTTGGGGTCTCGGGGGATCTCCTGGGGCGAGCAGTACTTC. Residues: CASSLGSRGISWGEQYF.

CDR3 nucleotides: TGCAGCGCCGAACAGAATAGCGGGGCAGATACGCAGTATTTT. Translation: CSAEQNSGADTQYF. The V gene is TRBV29-1, the J gene TRBJ2-3, with 8 bases that match TRBD2. Trimming took 7 bases from V and 4 from J; bases not matched to a gene: 10. The CDR3 has 14 amino acids. The germline gives CDR1 SQVTM, CDR2 ANQGSEA.

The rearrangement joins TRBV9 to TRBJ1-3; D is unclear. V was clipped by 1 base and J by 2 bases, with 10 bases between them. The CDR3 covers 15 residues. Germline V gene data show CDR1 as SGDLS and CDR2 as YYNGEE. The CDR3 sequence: CASSVSEGPGNTIYF. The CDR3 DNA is TGTGCCAGCAGCGTATCAGAGGGCCCTGGAAACACCATATATTTT.

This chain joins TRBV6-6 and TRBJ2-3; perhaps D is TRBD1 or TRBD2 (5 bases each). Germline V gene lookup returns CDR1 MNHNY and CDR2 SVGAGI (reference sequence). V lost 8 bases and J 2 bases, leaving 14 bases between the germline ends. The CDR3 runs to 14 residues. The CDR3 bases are TGTGCCAGCCGACTACAGGCCCTCACAGATACGCAGTATTTT. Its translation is CASRLQALTDTQYF.

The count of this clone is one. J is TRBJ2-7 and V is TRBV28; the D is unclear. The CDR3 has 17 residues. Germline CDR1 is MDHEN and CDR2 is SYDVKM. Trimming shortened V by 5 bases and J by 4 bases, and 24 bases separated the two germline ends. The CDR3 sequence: CASSIRRNLMKNYEQYF. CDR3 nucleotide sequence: TGTGCCAGCAGTATCCGCCGCAACCTAATGAAGAATTACGAGCAGTACTTC. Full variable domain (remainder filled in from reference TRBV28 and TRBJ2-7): DVKVTQSSRYLVKRTGEKVFLECVQDMDHENMFWYRQDPGLGLRLIYFSYDVKMKEKGDIPEGYSVSREKKERFSLILESASTNQTSMYLCASSIRRNLMKNYEQYFGPGTRLTVT.

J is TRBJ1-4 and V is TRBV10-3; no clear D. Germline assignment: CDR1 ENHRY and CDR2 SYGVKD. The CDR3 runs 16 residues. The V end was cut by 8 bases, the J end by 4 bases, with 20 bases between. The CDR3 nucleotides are TGTGCCATCGGAGATAGCAATACAGCGATTAATGAAAAACTGTTTTTT. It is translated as CAIGDSNTAINEKLFF.

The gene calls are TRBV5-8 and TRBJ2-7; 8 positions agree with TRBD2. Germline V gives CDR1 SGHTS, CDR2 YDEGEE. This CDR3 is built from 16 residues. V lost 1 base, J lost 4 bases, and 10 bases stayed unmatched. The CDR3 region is CASSLSRLAYNYEQYF. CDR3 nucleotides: TGTGCCAGCAGCTTGTCGAGACTAGCGTACAATTACGAGCAGTACTTC.

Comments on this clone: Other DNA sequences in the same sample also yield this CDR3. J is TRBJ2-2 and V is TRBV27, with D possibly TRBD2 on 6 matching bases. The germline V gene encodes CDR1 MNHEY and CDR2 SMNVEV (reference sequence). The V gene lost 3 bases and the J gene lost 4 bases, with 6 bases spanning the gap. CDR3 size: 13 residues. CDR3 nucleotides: TGTGCCAGCAGTTTGACTAGCACCGGGGAGCTGTTTTTT. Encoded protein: CASSLTSTGELFF.

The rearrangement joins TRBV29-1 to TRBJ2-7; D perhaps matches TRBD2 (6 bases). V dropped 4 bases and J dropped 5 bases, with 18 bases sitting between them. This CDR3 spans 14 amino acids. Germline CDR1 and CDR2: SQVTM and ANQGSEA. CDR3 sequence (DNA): TGCAGCGTTGTGGGGACTGGCCTGAGGGACGAGCAGTACTTC. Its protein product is CSVVGTGLRDEQYF.

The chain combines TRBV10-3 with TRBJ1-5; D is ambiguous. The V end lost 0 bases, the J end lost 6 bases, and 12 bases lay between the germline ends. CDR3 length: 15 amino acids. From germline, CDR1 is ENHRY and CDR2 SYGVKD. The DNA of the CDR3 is TGTGCCATCAGTGAGTCGGGAGGTACCGCTCAGCCCCAGCATTTT. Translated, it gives CAISESGGTAQPQHF.

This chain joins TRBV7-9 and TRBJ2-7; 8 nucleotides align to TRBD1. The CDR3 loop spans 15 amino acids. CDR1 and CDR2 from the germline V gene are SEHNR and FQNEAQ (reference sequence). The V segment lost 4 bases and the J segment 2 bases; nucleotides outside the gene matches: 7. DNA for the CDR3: TGTGCCAGCAGCTCCAGGACAGGGACCCCCTACGAGCAGTACTTC. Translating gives CASSSRTGTPYEQYF.

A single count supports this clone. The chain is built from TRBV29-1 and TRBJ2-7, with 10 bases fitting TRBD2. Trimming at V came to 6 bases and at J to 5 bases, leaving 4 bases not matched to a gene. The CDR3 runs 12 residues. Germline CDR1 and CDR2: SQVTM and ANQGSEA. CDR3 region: CSVFGTSDEQYF. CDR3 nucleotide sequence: TGCAGCGTCTTTGGGACTAGCGACGAGCAGTACTTC.

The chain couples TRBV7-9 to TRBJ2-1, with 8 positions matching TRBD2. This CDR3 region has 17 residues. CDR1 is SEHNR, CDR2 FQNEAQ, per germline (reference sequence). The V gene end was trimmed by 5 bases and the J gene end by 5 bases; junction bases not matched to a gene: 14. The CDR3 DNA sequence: TGTGCCAGCAGCCCCTCCCCTGGCGGGAGGTCCAACAATGAGCAGTTCTTC. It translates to CASSPSPGGRSNNEQFF.

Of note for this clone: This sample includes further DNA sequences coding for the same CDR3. CDR3 DNA sequence: TGTGCCAGCAGCTTATTGTCTGGGGCCAACGTCCTGACTTTC. This codes for CASSLLSGANVLTF. The rearrangement links TRBV11-1 to TRBJ2-6, with D unclear. This CDR3 has 14 amino acids. V gave up 2 bases and J gave up 1 base, with 3 bases separating them. CDR1 is SGHAT and CDR2 is FQDESV in the germline V gene (reference sequence).

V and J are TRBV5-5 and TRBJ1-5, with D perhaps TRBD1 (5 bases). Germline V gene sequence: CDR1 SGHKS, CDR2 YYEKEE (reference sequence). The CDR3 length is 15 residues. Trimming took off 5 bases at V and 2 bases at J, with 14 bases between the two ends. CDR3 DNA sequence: TGTGCCAGCAGTGCATTCGGAGGGGGCAATCAGCCCCAGCATTTT. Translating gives CASSAFGGGNQPQHF.

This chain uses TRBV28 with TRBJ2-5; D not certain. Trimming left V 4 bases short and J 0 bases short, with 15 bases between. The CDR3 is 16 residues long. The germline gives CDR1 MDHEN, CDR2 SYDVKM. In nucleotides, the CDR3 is TGTGCCAGCAGTTCCAGGTTAACTGAAAACCAAGAGACCCAGTACTTC. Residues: CASSSRLTENQETQYF.

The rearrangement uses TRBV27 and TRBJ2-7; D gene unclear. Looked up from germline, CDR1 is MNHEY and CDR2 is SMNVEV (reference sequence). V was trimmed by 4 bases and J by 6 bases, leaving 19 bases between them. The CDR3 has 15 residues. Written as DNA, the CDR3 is TGTGCCAGCAGTTCGCCGGGTTTATCTTCCCTCGAGCAGTACTTC. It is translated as CASSSPGLSSLEQYF.

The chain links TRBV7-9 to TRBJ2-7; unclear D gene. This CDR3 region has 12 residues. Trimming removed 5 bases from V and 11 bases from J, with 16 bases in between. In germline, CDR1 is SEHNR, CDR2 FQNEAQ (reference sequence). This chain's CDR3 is CASSRPTTPEYF. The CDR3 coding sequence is TGTGCCAGCAGCCGACCTACAACTCCTGAGTACTTC.

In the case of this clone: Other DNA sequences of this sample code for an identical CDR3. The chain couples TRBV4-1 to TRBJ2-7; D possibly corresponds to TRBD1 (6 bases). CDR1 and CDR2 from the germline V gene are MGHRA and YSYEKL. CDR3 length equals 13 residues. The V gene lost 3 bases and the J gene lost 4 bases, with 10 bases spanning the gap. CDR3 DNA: TGCGCCAGCAGCCAGGGGACAAGTTACGAGCAGTACTTC. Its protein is CASSQGTSYEQYF.

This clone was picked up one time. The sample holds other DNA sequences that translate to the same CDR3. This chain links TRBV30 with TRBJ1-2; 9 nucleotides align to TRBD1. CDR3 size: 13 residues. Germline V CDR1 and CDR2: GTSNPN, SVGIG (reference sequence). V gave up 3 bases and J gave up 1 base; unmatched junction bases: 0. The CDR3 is CAWRDRGNYGYTF. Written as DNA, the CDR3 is TGTGCCTGGAGGGACAGGGGTAACTATGGCTACACCTTC.